The clone carrying this T cell receptor beta chain was recorded a few times. Taking 20-30 mg of unsorted bulk tissue, the authors co-extracted RNA and DNA. Patients in the cohort were treatment-naive and living with chronic HBV infection. Per tumor, sampling covered five separate regions. More than 85% viable tumor cells made up every tumor sample. This entry comes from a study of tumor-infiltrating lymphocytes in primary liver carcinoma. A constant-region primer served to make TCR beta cDNA from 500 to 550 ng total RNA. TCR beta libraries came from three nested multiplex PCR rounds using slightly modified ARM-PCR. PCR rounds one and two used TRBV1-TRBV30 forward primers with a C-beta reverse primer for around 9 cycles each. MiXCR, applied by TCRdb to the multiplex PCR reads, yields one record per CDR3 protein. Of fewer than 250,000 distinct CDR3 sequences in the sample, just under 85% were seen once.

Germline V gene data show CDR1 as MNHEY and CDR2 as SVGAGI. The CDR3 loop spans 16 amino acids. Trimming cost V 2 bases and J 2 bases; bases outside gene matches: 9. The receptor was derived from a man aged 35-49 years with primary liver carcinoma and hepatitis B virus infection. Material for sequencing was tumor tissue from primary liver carcinoma. The chain couples TRBV6-5 to TRBJ2-7, with 7 positions matching TRBD1. Here the CDR3 reads CASSYGDREHTYEQYF. In DNA, the CDR3 is TGTGCCAGCAGTTACGGAGACAGGGAACATACCTACGAGCAGTACTTC.